The T cell receptor beta chain described here comes from a study of T-cell reconstitution after alpha-beta-depleted transplantation in children. The germline V and J ends were trimmed by 0 bases and 5 bases, with 17 bases remaining between them. The CDR3 spans 16 residues. From germline, CDR1 is SGHRS and CDR2 YFSETQ. To note about this clonotype: Its specificity is unknown.

During its preparation, the TCRbeta library received unique molecular identifiers. TCRdb re-derived calls from the PCR reads in MiXCR, one entry per CDR3 protein. Of just over 950,000 distinct CDR3 sequences listed, roughly 31% are singletons. General study points: Newly produced T cells mostly provided counts and TCRbeta diversity after one year, as hyperexpanded clones declined.

The chain uses TRBV5-1 and TRBJ2-5, with D unresolved. The sequence was collected from a boy in the first two years of life who had a stem cell transplant for SCID, so the T cells may come from the graft donor. Source: PBMCs, mostly from graft donor cells, taken 360 days after TCRalphabeta/CD19-depleted stem cell transplant. The CDR3: CASSLAGGQGGETQYF. Here the CDR3 DNA reads TGCGCCAGCAGCTTGGCCGGTGGCCAAGGTGGGGAGACCCAGTACTTC.